Each of the 7 T cell receptor beta chains below was sequenced from the same sample in a study of T-cell memory formation after mild COVID-19. MiXCR, applied by TCRdb to the 5' RACE reads, yields one record per CDR3 protein. The sample has some 40,000 distinct CDR3 sequences, 7.3% seen once. The sequenced sample consisted of PBMCs or a T cell subset sorted from them (not recorded which). Receptors were obtained from a man younger than 35 who had mild COVID-19 (a few samples of this study predate the infection). Cell type and time point are not known.

This sequence joins TRBV28 and TRBJ1-1; D is ambiguous. The ends were cut back, 5 bases at V and 0 bases at J, with 7 bases in the middle. The CDR3 has 13 amino acids. The V gene's germline CDR1 is MDHEN and CDR2 SYDVKM. CDR3 nucleotide sequence: TGTGCCAGCAGTCCCCATATGAACACTGAAGCTTTCTTT. Translated, it gives CASSPHMNTEAFF.

This clonotype was detected ten times or more. This chain links TRBV20-1 with TRBJ1-1, with D uncertain. Trimming left V 3 bases short and J 1 base short, with 12 bases between. The V gene's germline CDR1 is DFQATT and CDR2 SNEGSKA (reference sequence). The CDR3 runs 14 residues. In DNA, the CDR3 is TGCAGTGCTAGCAAGCCCACCACGAACACTGAAGCTTTCTTT. Amino acid sequence: CSASKPTTNTEAFF.

There are a few counts of this clonotype. The chain uses TRBV7-3 and TRBJ2-1; no clear D. V was shortened by 5 bases and J by 8 bases, with 13 bases between the two germline ends. CDR1 and CDR2 (germline): SGHTA, FQGTGA. The CDR3 contains 13 residues. CDR3: CASSTSDGHEQFF. DNA of the CDR3: TGTGCCAGCAGCACCTCAGACGGACATGAGCAGTTCTTC.

This clonotype was observed a few times. The rearrangement links TRBV27 to TRBJ2-5; D call uncertain. Germline CDR1 reads MNHEY; CDR2 reads SMNVEV (reference sequence). The CDR3 covers 13 residues. Trimming stripped 3 bases from V and 5 bases from J, with 10 bases between. The CDR3 nucleotides are TGTGCCAGCAGTTTTAGGCGGTTCGAGACCCAGTACTTC. Protein: CASSFRRFETQYF.

V usage is TRBV9 and J usage is TRBJ2-5; 15 nucleotides align to TRBD2. CDR3 length: 18 residues. The J segment lost 2 bases and the V segment lost 0 bases, leaving 5 bases of the junction unmatched. Per the germline V gene, CDR1 is SGDLS and CDR2 is YYNGEE. The CDR3 here is CASSVGPGLAGGQETQYF. The CDR3 nucleotides are TGTGCCAGCAGCGTAGGGCCGGGACTAGCGGGGGGACAAGAGACCCAGTACTTC. Using reference TRBV9 and TRBJ2-5 for the parts outside the CDR3, the full variable domain is DSGVTQTPKHLITATGQRVTLRCSPRSGDLSVYWYQQSLDQGLQFLIQYYNGEERAKGNILERFSAQQFPDLHSELNLSSLELGDSALYFCASSVGPGLAGGQETQYFGPGTRLLVL.

The V gene is TRBV7-2, the J gene TRBJ1-4, with a weak D call TRBD1 (5 bases). The germline CDR1 and CDR2 sequences are SGHTA and FQGNSA. The ends were cut back, 0 bases at V and 5 bases at J, with 13 bases in the middle. The CDR3 is made up of 16 amino acids. The CDR3 DNA follows: TGTGCCAGCAGCTTAGCGCGGGGCAGGGCGAATGAAAAACTGTTTTTT. Translation gives CASSLARGRANEKLFF. Combining the CDR3 with reference TRBV7-2 and TRBJ1-4 gives the whole variable domain GAGVSQSPSNKVTEKGKDVELRCDPISGHTALYWYRQSLGQGLEFLIYFQGNSAPDKSGLPSDRFSAERTGGSVSTLTIQRTQQEDSAVYLCASSLARGRANEKLFFGSGTQLSVL.

In its sample, this clonotype was seen a few times. The rearrangement links TRBV5-1 to TRBJ2-1; D remains ambiguous. This CDR3 contains 14 residues. With 4 bases removed from V and 7 bases from J, the gap between germline ends came to 15 bases. Germline loops: CDR1 SGHRS, CDR2 YFSETQ. Written as DNA, the CDR3 is TGCGCCAGCAGCCCCGGCTGGTCGGGTAATGAGCAGTTCTTC. Its protein is CASSPGWSGNEQFF.